These 23 T cell receptor beta chains were all obtained from the same sample, sequenced in a study of blood T cell repertoires in COVID-19. Here immunoSEQ multiplex PCR was the method, and the copy in TCRdb shows in-frame clones only, minus some. The data show about 220,000 clones, around 84% seen once. Sequencing was performed on peripheral blood. These receptor sequences come from a man aged 30 to 45 with active or convalescent COVID-19.

V and J are TRBV10-3 and TRBJ2-7; 10 positions match TRBD2. Germline assignment: CDR1 ENHRY and CDR2 SYGVKD. The trim removed 4 bases at V and 3 bases at J, leaving 6 bases unmatched. CDR3 length: 15 amino acids. DNA of the CDR3: TGTGCCATCAGTGTAGATTGGACTAGCGGCTACGAGCAGTACTTC. It specifies CAISVDWTSGYEQYF.

J is TRBJ1-5 and V is TRBV5-1; no definite D call. CDR3 length equals 14 residues. Germline V gives CDR1 SGHRS, CDR2 YFSETQ. V dropped 4 bases and J dropped 0 bases, with 8 bases sitting between them. The CDR3 reads CASSATGSNQPQHF. The CDR3 DNA follows: TGCGCCAGCAGCGCGACGGGTAGCAATCAGCCCCAGCATTTT. Looking up the rest from reference TRBV5-1 and TRBJ1-5 gives the full variable domain: KAGVTQTPRYLIKTRGQQVTLSCSPISGHRSVSWYQQTPGQGLQFLFEYFSETQRNKGNFPGRFSGRQFSNSRSEMNVSTLELGDSALYLCASSATGSNQPQHFGDGTRLSIL.

V usage is TRBV9 and J usage is TRBJ1-4; tentatively, D is TRBD1 (5 bases). The V end was cut by 5 bases, the J end by 4 bases, with 21 bases between. Germline V lookup: CDR1 SGDLS, CDR2 YYNGEE. This CDR3 is built from 17 residues. CDR3 DNA sequence: TGTGCCAGCAGTTATACCGGGACTAGGGGAGATAATGAAAAACTGTTTTTT. Residues: CASSYTGTRGDNEKLFF.

V and J are TRBV3-1 (or the pseudogene TRBV3-2) and TRBJ2-1; 7 nucleotides agree with TRBD2. V shed 1 base, J shed 6 bases, and the junction held 15 bases outside the gene matches. Germline V gene lookup returns CDR1 LGHDT and CDR2 YNNKEL (reference sequence). This CDR3 region has 18 residues. DNA of the CDR3: TGTGCCAGCAGCCAAGTGCACCTCGGGACTATCGCTGGCAATGAGCAGTTCTTC. Its translation: CASSQVHLGTIAGNEQFF.

The chain joins TRBV5-4 to TRBJ1-2, with 12 bases matching TRBD1. V shed 4 bases, J shed 8 bases, and the junction held 6 bases outside the gene matches. This CDR3 has 14 amino acids. The germline CDR1 and CDR2 sequences are SGHNT and YYREEE (reference sequence). The CDR3 DNA is TGTGCCAGCAGCCTGGGACAGGGGGCGTGGGGCTACACCTTC. Protein: CASSLGQGAWGYTF. The variable domain in full, completed from reference TRBV5-4 and TRBJ1-2, reads ETGVTQSPTHLIKTRGQQVTLRCSSQSGHNTVSWYQQALGQGPQFIFQYYREEENGRGNFPPRFSGLQFPNYSSELNVNALELDDSALYLCASSLGQGAWGYTFGSGTRLTVV.

The chain carries TRBV9 and TRBJ1-1; 8 nucleotides agree with TRBD1. The germline V gene has CDR1 SGDLS and CDR2 YYNGEE. Trimming cost V 3 bases and J 1 base; bases outside gene matches: 8. The CDR3 contains 16 residues. The CDR3 loop reads CASSAPDGTGNTEAFF. CDR3 nucleotide sequence: TGTGCCAGCAGCGCGCCCGACGGGACAGGGAACACTGAAGCTTTCTTT.

This clone has only one observation. V is TRBV29-1 and J is TRBJ1-1; 7 bases map to TRBD1. Germline CDR1 SQVTM, CDR2 ANQGSEA. V lost 8 bases, J lost 1 base, and 10 bases stayed unmatched. The CDR3 has 14 amino acids. CDR3: CSTSRGARNTEAFF. CDR3 DNA: TGCAGCACCTCCAGGGGGGCCCGGAACACTGAAGCTTTCTTT. The full variable domain, in which reference TRBV29-1 and TRBJ1-1 provide the parts outside the CDR3, is SAVISQKPSRDICQRGTSLTIQCQVDSQVTMMFWYRQQPGQSLTLIATANQGSEATYESGFVIDKFPISRPNLTFSTLTVSNMSPEDSSIYLCSTSRGARNTEAFFGQGTRLTVV.

The chain links TRBV5-6 to TRBJ2-7, with 10 positions matching TRBD2. The V segment lost 2 bases and the J segment 3 bases; nucleotides outside the gene matches: 5. CDR3 length: 15 amino acids. The germline V gene encodes CDR1 SGHDT and CDR2 YYEEEE. The CDR3 sequence is CASSLGPSGGYEQYF. DNA of the CDR3: TGTGCCAGCAGCTTAGGGCCTAGCGGGGGCTACGAGCAGTACTTC.

This rearrangement joins TRBV5-1 to TRBJ2-1, with TRBD2 identical over 10 bases. Germline V gene lookup returns CDR1 SGHRS and CDR2 YFSETQ. V shed 0 bases and J 4 bases; nucleotides not matched to a gene: 4. This CDR3 comprises 16 residues. The CDR3, as DNA: TGCGCCAGCAGCTTGGAGGCTAGCGGGGGTTACAATGAGCAGTTCTTC. It yields the protein CASSLEASGGYNEQFF.

The V gene is TRBV28, the J gene TRBJ2-4, with TRBD1 matching over 7 bases. Trimming cost V 7 bases and J 6 bases; bases outside gene matches: 18. Germline V gene lookup returns CDR1 MDHEN and CDR2 SYDVKM. This CDR3 has 17 amino acids. The CDR3 region is CASTTVGRGGEGNIQYF. The CDR3 DNA follows: TGTGCCAGCACCACGGTGGGGAGAGGGGGCGAAGGAAACATTCAGTACTTC.

The chain carries TRBV13 and TRBJ2-7, with 12 bases aligning to TRBD1. The CDR3 spans 18 residues. Germline V gives CDR1 PRHDT, CDR2 FYEKMQ (reference sequence). Trimming removed 0 bases from V and 3 bases from J; junction bases left unmatched: 9. This CDR3 is CASSLGDTGDRGLYEQYF. In DNA form, the CDR3 reads TGTGCCAGCAGCTTAGGTGATACGGGGGACAGGGGGCTCTACGAGCAGTACTTC.

This sequence joins TRBV21-1 and TRBJ2-1; TRBD2, the D gene given by the table, was not confirmed from the DNA. TRBV21-1 is recorded as a pseudogene. The CDR3 extends over 17 amino acids. The CDR3 protein is CASSKGGSSGSSNEQFF. Written as DNA, the CDR3 is TGTGCCAGCAGCAAAGGAGGGTCTAGCGGGAGCTCCAATGAGCAGTTCTTC.

The count of this clone is one. The V call is TRBV4-2, the J call TRBJ2-5; 11 bases fit TRBD2. With 2 bases clipped from V and 2 bases from J, the junction kept 7 bases outside the gene matches. The CDR3 is 17 residues long. In germline, CDR1 is LGHNA, CDR2 YNFKEQ. For the CDR3, the DNA is TGTGCCAGCAGCCAACTCACTAGCGGGGGCCAACAAGAGACCCAGTACTTC. Its translation: CASSQLTSGGQQETQYF.

The V and J genes are TRBV28 and TRBJ1-1, with D perhaps matching TRBD1 (5 bases). CDR3 length: 13 amino acids. The germline V gene encodes CDR1 MDHEN and CDR2 SYDVKM. Trimming left V 7 bases short and J 11 bases short, with 20 bases between. The CDR3: CASTLRGINFAFF. The CDR3 region has the DNA TGTGCCAGCACCCTGCGGGGCATAAACTTCGCTTTCTTT. The full variable domain, its missing parts supplied by reference TRBV28 and TRBJ1-1, is DVKVTQSSRYLVKRTGEKVFLECVQDMDHENMFWYRQDPGLGLRLIYFSYDVKMKEKGDIPEGYSVSREKKERFSLILESASTNQTSMYLCASTLRGINFAFFGQGTRLTVV.

The chain employs TRBV15 and TRBJ2-3, with TRBD2 matching 10 bases. The CDR3 is 16 residues long. Germline lookup yields CDR1 LNHNV and CDR2 YYDKDF (reference sequence). V shed 3 bases, J shed 0 bases, and the junction held 3 bases outside the gene matches. The CDR3 region has the DNA TGTGCCACCAGCAGGGGACTAGCGACAAGCACAGATACGCAGTATTTT. This translates into CATSRGLATSTDTQYF.

The J gene is TRBJ2-1, the V gene TRBV13; the match to TRBD2 covers 7 bases. Germline trimming cut 5 bases from V and 6 bases from J; bases unmatched to any gene: 7. Germline CDR1 is PRHDT and CDR2 is FYEKMQ (reference sequence). The CDR3 runs 14 residues. This CDR3 reads CASSQRDGLNEQFF. Written as DNA, the CDR3 is TGTGCCAGCAGCCAGCGGGACGGACTCAATGAGCAGTTCTTC.

The chain has TRBV15 and TRBJ1-3; unclear D gene. The CDR3 loop spans 16 amino acids. With 0 bases removed from V and 0 bases from J, the gap between germline ends came to 9 bases. Germline-derived CDR1 and CDR2 are LNHNV and YYDKDF (reference sequence). The CDR3: CATSREDLSSGNTIYF. The CDR3 DNA reads as TGTGCCACCAGCAGAGAAGATCTGAGCTCTGGAAACACCATATATTTT.

The rearrangement joins TRBV30 to TRBJ1-1; 7 bases agree with TRBD1. CDR3 length equals 13 residues. Germline V gene lookup returns CDR1 GTSNPN and CDR2 SVGIG (reference sequence). V shed 5 bases, J shed 5 bases, and the junction held 8 bases outside the gene matches. The CDR3 here is CAWSTGVRTEAFF. CDR3 coding DNA: TGTGCCTGGTCTACAGGGGTTCGGACTGAAGCTTTCTTT.

This chain joins TRBV4-1 and TRBJ2-5, with 9 bases aligning to TRBD2. The CDR3 totals 17 residues. CDR1 is MGHRA, CDR2 YSYEKL, per germline. Unmatched junction bases numbered 12, after V lost 6 bases and J lost 1 base. CDR3 DNA sequence: TGCGCCAGCAGTCCCGGCGGAGGTAGCGGGGGCCAAGAGACCCAGTACTTC. Translating it yields CASSPGGGSGGQETQYF.

CDR3 sequence (DNA): TGTGCCAGCAGTGCAGCTAGCGGGAGGACCTATGAGCAGTTCTTC. It encodes CASSAASGRTYEQFF. This chain joins TRBV5-4 and TRBJ2-1; TRBD2 matches 11 bases. Germline loops: CDR1 SGHNT, CDR2 YYREEE (reference sequence). V shed 5 bases, J shed 8 bases, and the junction held 9 bases outside the gene matches. The CDR3 runs to 15 residues.

The V and J genes are TRBV5-5 and TRBJ1-2; D is unclear. The V gene lost 2 bases and the J gene lost 0 bases, with 11 bases spanning the gap. The CDR3 totals 15 residues. CDR1 is SGHKS, CDR2 YYEKEE, per germline (reference sequence). For the CDR3, the DNA is TGTGCCAGCAGCTTATCCGGTACAGCTAACTATGGCTACACCTTC. Amino acid sequence: CASSLSGTANYGYTF.

The chain employs TRBV5-1 and TRBJ2-7; TRBD1 aligns across 9 bases. V shed 4 bases, J shed 5 bases, and the junction held 7 bases outside the gene matches. The CDR3 loop spans 14 amino acids. Germline V gene data show CDR1 as SGHRS and CDR2 as YFSETQ. The CDR3 region is CASSLTGGVNEQYF. The CDR3 DNA follows: TGCGCCAGCAGCCTTACAGGGGGCGTCAACGAGCAGTACTTC.

This clone appeared once. The chain combines TRBV3-1 (or the pseudogene TRBV3-2) with TRBJ2-2; 10 bases are shared with TRBD2. Trimming cost V 7 bases and J 3 bases; bases outside gene matches: 20. The germline gives CDR1 LGHDT, CDR2 YNNKEL (reference sequence). The CDR3 runs 20 residues. The CDR3 DNA reads TGTGCCAGCATTGCGTCCCCAACCCCCAGACTAGCGGGTGACACCGGGGAGCTGTTTTTT. Translation: CASIASPTPRLAGDTGELFF.